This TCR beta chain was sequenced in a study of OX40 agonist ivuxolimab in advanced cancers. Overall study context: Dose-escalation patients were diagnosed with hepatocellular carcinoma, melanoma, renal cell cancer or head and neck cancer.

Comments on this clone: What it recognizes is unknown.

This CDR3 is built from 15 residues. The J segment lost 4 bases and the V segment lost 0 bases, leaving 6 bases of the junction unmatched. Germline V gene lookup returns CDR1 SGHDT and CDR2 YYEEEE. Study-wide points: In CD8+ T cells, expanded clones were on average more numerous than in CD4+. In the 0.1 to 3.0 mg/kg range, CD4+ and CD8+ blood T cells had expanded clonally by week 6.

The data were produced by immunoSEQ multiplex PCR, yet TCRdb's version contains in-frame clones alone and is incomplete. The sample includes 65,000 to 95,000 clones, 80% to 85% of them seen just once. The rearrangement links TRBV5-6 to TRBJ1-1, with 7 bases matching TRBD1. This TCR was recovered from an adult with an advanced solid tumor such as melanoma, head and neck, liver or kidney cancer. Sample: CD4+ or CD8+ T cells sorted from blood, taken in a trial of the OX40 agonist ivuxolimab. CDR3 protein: CASSLAGTAVTEAFF. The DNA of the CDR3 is TGTGCCAGCAGCTTGGCCGGGACAGCAGTCACTGAAGCTTTCTTT.